Each of the 32 T cell receptor beta chains below was sequenced from the same sample in a study of radiotherapy plus CTLA-4 blockade in lung cancer. Profiled with immunoSEQ multiplex PCR; TCRdb holds only in-frame clones, not every one. The sample has tens of thousands of clones, more than 85% seen once. The input for sequencing was peripheral blood, taken from a patient treated with radiotherapy plus ipilimumab. Every receptor here comes from a human donor with non-small cell lung cancer that progressed on radiotherapy plus ipilimumab.

The rearrangement links TRBV5-6 to TRBJ2-2, with a weak D call TRBD1 (5 bases). CDR1 and CDR2 from the germline V gene are SGHDT and YYEEEE. The CDR3 consists of 15 residues. Trimming shortened V by 4 bases and J by 1 base, and 11 bases separated the two germline ends. CDR3 sequence reads: CASSPTDRNTGELFF. In nucleotides, the CDR3 is TGTGCCAGCAGCCCTACAGACAGGAACACCGGGGAGCTGTTTTTT. Together with reference TRBV5-6 and TRBJ2-2, the CDR3 gives the full variable domain: DAGVTQSPTHLIKTRGQQVTLRCSPKSGHDTVSWYQQALGQGPQFIFQYYEEEERQRGNFPDRFSGHQFPNYSSELNVNALLLGDSALYLCASSPTDRNTGELFFGEGSRLTVL.

This clone was observed a handful of times. The rearrangement joins TRBV27 to TRBJ1-2; D is uncertain. Per germline, CDR1 MNHEY and CDR2 SMNVEV (reference sequence). This CDR3 contains 14 residues. Trimming removed 6 bases from V and 3 bases from J, with 14 bases in between. Here the CDR3 reads CASSEAIGHYGYTF. The CDR3 nucleotides are TGTGCCAGCAGCGAGGCTATAGGTCACTATGGCTACACCTTC.

The chain employs TRBV29-1 and TRBJ1-1; D is uncertain. Trimming took off 7 bases at V and 6 bases at J, with 15 bases between the two ends. Germline V lookup: CDR1 SQVTM, CDR2 ANQGSEA. The CDR3 extends over 12 amino acids. The CDR3 spells CSEHKVGSEAFF. The DNA for the CDR3 is TGCAGCGAACACAAGGTGGGGTCTGAAGCTTTCTTT.

V is TRBV27 and J is TRBJ1-5; TRBD1 matches 7 bases. The CDR3 extends over 14 amino acids. Trimming at V came to 5 bases and at J to 7 bases, leaving 8 bases not matched to a gene. Germline assignment: CDR1 MNHEY and CDR2 SMNVEV (reference sequence). As DNA, the CDR3 is TGTGCCAGCAGTCTCACAGGGGCTAAACAGCCCCAGCATTTT. Protein sequence: CASSLTGAKQPQHF.

This chain links TRBV2 with TRBJ2-1, with TRBD1 matching 9 bases. CDR3 length equals 14 residues. V was pared by 8 bases and J by 6 bases, with 8 bases of the junction left unmatched. CDR1 is SNHLY, CDR2 FYNNEI, per germline. This CDR3 reads CASVGTGRRNEQFF. CDR3 in DNA: TGTGCCAGCGTCGGGACAGGGCGTCGCAATGAGCAGTTCTTC.

The CDR3: CASSAGTGNIQYF. DNA for the CDR3: TGTGCCAGCAGCGCCGGGACAGGAAACATTCAGTACTTC. This chain uses TRBV9 with TRBJ2-4, with 8 positions matching TRBD1. CDR1 and CDR2 from the germline V gene are SGDLS and YYNGEE. This CDR3 has 13 residues. V gave up 3 bases and J gave up 6 bases; unmatched junction bases: 2. The whole variable domain, filled in from reference TRBV9 and TRBJ2-4, reads DSGVTQTPKHLITATGQRVTLRCSPRSGDLSVYWYQQSLDQGLQFLIQYYNGEERAKGNILERFSAQQFPDLHSELNLSSLELGDSALYFCASSAGTGNIQYFGAGTRLSVL.

The genes are TRBV19 and TRBJ2-2, with 12 bases fitting TRBD2. Germline trimming cut 7 bases from V and 5 bases from J; bases unmatched to any gene: 8. This CDR3 contains 16 residues. Germline V gives CDR1 LNHDA, CDR2 SQIVND (reference sequence). The CDR3 is CASTTSGRAGTGELFF. CDR3 coding DNA: TGTGCCAGTACGACTAGCGGGAGAGCCGGGACCGGGGAGCTGTTTTTT.

The rearrangement links TRBV29-1 to TRBJ2-5, with TRBD1 matching 7 bases. This CDR3 has 13 residues. Germline-derived CDR1 and CDR2 are SQVTM and ANQGSEA. V gave up 5 bases and J gave up 2 bases; unmatched junction bases: 5. The CDR3 nucleotides read TGCAGCGTTCGACAGGGAAGGCAAGAGACCCAGTACTTC. Amino acids: CSVRQGRQETQYF.

Note on this clone: This sample also contains other DNA sequences that code for the same CDR3. The chain carries TRBV5-1 and TRBJ1-3; D not resolved. CDR3 length: 15 residues. The ends were cut back, 0 bases at V and 2 bases at J, with 9 bases in the middle. Per the germline V gene, CDR1 is SGHRS and CDR2 is YFSETQ. The chain's CDR3 is CASSLGQVTGNTIYF. DNA of the CDR3: TGCGCCAGCAGCTTGGGACAAGTGACTGGAAACACCATATATTTT. Full variable domain (outside the CDR3, taken from reference TRBV5-1 and TRBJ1-3): KAGVTQTPRYLIKTRGQQVTLSCSPISGHRSVSWYQQTPGQGLQFLFEYFSETQRNKGNFPGRFSGRQFSNSRSEMNVSTLELGDSALYLCASSLGQVTGNTIYFGEGSWLTVV.

The V and J genes are TRBV14 and TRBJ2-7; no definite D call. The CDR3 is 19 residues long. V was cut by 4 bases and J by 0 bases, with 25 bases left in between. The germline CDR1 and CDR2 sequences are SGHDN and FVKESK. The CDR3: CASSRHPPYGAATSYEQYF. The CDR3 DNA reads TGTGCCAGCAGCCGCCACCCCCCCTATGGCGCGGCGACCTCCTACGAGCAGTACTTC. Complete variable domain (other parts from reference TRBV14 and TRBJ2-7): EAGVTQFPSHSVIEKGQTVTLRCDPISGHDNLYWYRRVMGKEIKFLLHFVKESKQDESGMPNNRFLAERTGGTYSTLKVQPAELEDSGVYFCASSRHPPYGAATSYEQYFGPGTRLTVT.

This sequence joins TRBV11-2 and TRBJ1-6; TRBD1 aligns across 7 bases. Losses at the gene ends were 6 bases for V and 11 bases for J; bases not matched to a gene: 10. The CDR3 has 14 amino acids. The germline gives CDR1 SGHAT, CDR2 FQNNGV. The CDR3 here is CASRSTGPFAPLHF. CDR3 DNA: TGTGCCAGCAGGTCGACAGGGCCGTTTGCACCCCTCCACTTT.

The chain carries TRBV5-1 and TRBJ2-4; 7 positions match TRBD1. V was clipped by 3 bases and J by 2 bases; unmatched bases: 2. CDR1 and CDR2 from the germline V gene are SGHRS and YFSETQ. This CDR3 has 14 residues. The DNA for the CDR3 is TGCGCCAGCAGCTCGGGACAGACCAAAAACATTCAGTACTTC. Its translation: CASSSGQTKNIQYF. Full variable domain (missing parts from reference TRBV5-1 and TRBJ2-4): KAGVTQTPRYLIKTRGQQVTLSCSPISGHRSVSWYQQTPGQGLQFLFEYFSETQRNKGNFPGRFSGRQFSNSRSEMNVSTLELGDSALYLCASSSGQTKNIQYFGAGTRLSVL.

The genes are TRBV7-2 and TRBJ2-7; D is uncertain. Per the germline V gene, CDR1 is SGHTA and CDR2 is FQGNSA. Trimming pared 5 bases from V and 6 bases from J, leaving 11 bases between. There are 12 residues in the CDR3. The CDR3 is CASSPPPGEQYF. The CDR3 region has the DNA TGTGCCAGCAGCCCCCCCCCGGGCGAGCAGTACTTC.

This clone was seen just once. The chain links TRBV5-4 to TRBJ2-3, with 16 bases lining up with TRBD2. V dropped 3 bases and J dropped 6; count of bases not matched to a gene: 7. The germline V gene has CDR1 SGHNT and CDR2 YYREEE (reference sequence). The CDR3 loop spans 17 amino acids. CDR3 sequence (DNA): TGTGCCAGCAGCTCGGGGACTAGCGGGAGGGCCTCGGATACGCAGTATTTT. It is translated as CASSSGTSGRASDTQYF.

V gene TRBV5-6 combines with J gene TRBJ2-3; 7 positions agree with TRBD2. Trimming cost V 1 base and J 1 base; bases outside gene matches: 0. This CDR3 has 14 residues. CDR1 is SGHDT, CDR2 YYEEEE, per germline. This CDR3 reads CASSLRGGTDTQYF. The CDR3 DNA is TGTGCCAGCAGCTTGCGGGGGGGCACAGATACGCAGTATTTT.

This chain joins TRBV5-4 and TRBJ1-2, with a weak D call TRBD1 (5 bases). Trimming cost V 0 bases and J 8 bases, with 11 bases left between them. This CDR3 spans 13 amino acids. Germline-derived CDR1 and CDR2 are SGHNT and YYREEE (reference sequence). CDR3 residues: CASSLDGGRGYTF. The CDR3 DNA follows: TGTGCCAGCAGCTTGGACGGGGGTCGCGGCTACACCTTC.

This chain uses TRBV7-9 with TRBJ1-6; maybe TRBD1 (6 bases). In germline, CDR1 is SEHNR, CDR2 FQNEAQ (reference sequence). The CDR3 consists of 15 residues. V gave up 1 base and J gave up 9 bases, with 13 bases separating them. DNA of the CDR3: TGTGCCAGCAGCTTAGAGTGGGGGGCAACTTCACCCCTCCACTTT. It specifies CASSLEWGATSPLHF.

The V gene is TRBV18, the J gene TRBJ1-5, with D uncertain. CDR1 KGHSH and CDR2 LQKENI come from the germline V gene. Trimming took 1 base from V and 2 from J, leaving 9 bases between them. This CDR3 has 15 residues. The CDR3 DNA reads as TGTGCCAGCTCACCACAAGGGCAGGGCAATCAGCCCCAGCATTTT. Translated, it gives CASSPQGQGNQPQHF.

V gene TRBV5-1 combines with J gene TRBJ2-7; 7 positions match TRBD1. The germline gives CDR1 SGHRS, CDR2 YFSETQ. CDR3 length: 14 amino acids. V lost 1 base to trimming and J lost 0 bases; unmatched junction nucleotides: 1. This CDR3 is CASSLPGGSYEQYF. The CDR3 region has the DNA TGCGCCAGCAGCTTGCCAGGGGGCTCCTACGAGCAGTACTTC.

The chain uses TRBV6-1 and TRBJ2-7, with 9 bases aligning to TRBD1. V trimming: 6 bases; J trimming: 2 bases; junction bases outside the gene matches: 5. Germline V gene data show CDR1 as MNHNS and CDR2 as SASEGT. The CDR3 loop spans 14 amino acids. CDR3 nucleotide sequence: TGTGCCAGCAGGTCGGGACAGGGAGCCTACGAGCAGTACTTC. Translating gives CASRSGQGAYEQYF.

The rearrangement joins TRBV7-2 to TRBJ1-2; D gene unclear. V was pared by 3 bases and J by 4 bases, with 18 bases between. The CDR3 runs 16 residues. Looked up from germline, CDR1 is SGHTA and CDR2 is FQGNSA. This chain's CDR3 is CASSLPIGSIIYGYTF. CDR3 nucleotides: TGTGCCAGCAGCTTGCCGATTGGGTCCATTATCTATGGCTACACCTTC.

This chain connects TRBV11-3 to TRBJ1-3; no firm D call. This CDR3 spans 12 amino acids. Germline loops: CDR1 SGHNT, CDR2 YENEEA. V dropped 5 bases and J dropped 7 bases, with 9 bases sitting between them. CDR3 sequence: CASSPAGNTIYF. CDR3 nucleotide sequence: TGTGCCAGCAGCCCCGCCGGGAACACCATATATTTT.

V usage is TRBV18 and J usage is TRBJ1-1, with D possibly matching TRBD1 (5 bases). Germline V lookup: CDR1 KGHSH, CDR2 LQKENI. This CDR3 is 13 amino acids long. The ends were cut back, 3 bases at V and 10 bases at J, with 15 bases in the middle. The CDR3 region has the DNA TGTGCCAGCTCACCCGATGTTCAGGGTCGAGCTTTCTTT. Translation: CASSPDVQGRAFF.

This clone came up a few times. V and J are TRBV4-2 and TRBJ1-3; tentatively, D is TRBD1 (5 bases). CDR3 length equals 19 residues. V dropped 2 bases and J dropped 0 bases, with 20 bases sitting between them. CDR1 and CDR2 (germline): LGHNA, YNFKEQ. CDR3 sequence reads: CASSQKGGDPLSSGNTIYF. The CDR3 nucleotides are TGTGCCAGCAGCCAAAAGGGCGGGGACCCGTTGAGCTCTGGAAACACCATATATTTT.

This clone was detected only once. The junction departs from germline at one end; a sequencing error may be responsible. The genes are TRBV7-2 and TRBJ2-7; possibly TRBD1 or TRBD2 for D (5 bases each). The CDR3 totals 11 residues. CDR1 is SGHTA and CDR2 is FQGNSA in the germline V gene. This chain's CDR3 is CASSSLGVQHF. CDR3 in DNA: TGTGCCAGCAGCTCCCTGGGGGTCCAGCACTTC.

The chain links TRBV19 to TRBJ2-7; no reliable D call. The CDR3 covers 13 residues. The germline V gene has CDR1 LNHDA and CDR2 SQIVND (reference sequence). The V end lost 5 bases, the J end lost 3 bases, and 11 bases lay between the germline ends. The CDR3 protein is CASSELPNYEQYF. The CDR3 nucleotides are TGTGCCAGTAGTGAACTGCCAAACTACGAGCAGTACTTC.

This clone was seen once. The V and J genes are TRBV11-3 and TRBJ2-1; D call uncertain. Germline CDR1 is SGHNT and CDR2 is YENEEA. Trimming shortened V by 3 bases and J by 2 bases, and 5 bases separated the two germline ends. The CDR3 extends over 13 amino acids. The CDR3 sequence: CASSLGAYNEQFF. In nucleotides, the CDR3 is TGTGCCAGCAGCTTGGGTGCCTACAATGAGCAGTTCTTC.

The rearrangement joins TRBV4-2 to TRBJ2-7; TRBD2 agrees at 14 bases. This CDR3 is built from 17 residues. Germline V gene sequence: CDR1 LGHNA, CDR2 YNFKEQ. V shed 1 base, J shed 3 bases, and the junction held 5 bases outside the gene matches. The CDR3 region has the DNA TGTGCCAGCAGCCAAGTGCATGGGACTAGCGGGAGCTACGAGCAGTACTTC. Translated: CASSQVHGTSGSYEQYF.

The chain couples TRBV2 to TRBJ2-3; unclear D gene. Trimming stripped 4 bases from V and 12 bases from J, with 17 bases between. Germline V gene data show CDR1 as SNHLY and CDR2 as FYNNEI. The CDR3 runs 13 residues. The DNA of the CDR3 is TGTGCCAGCAGTGGTTCTACCGCACCGTCCCAGTATTTT. Its translation: CASSGSTAPSQYF.

The chain is built from TRBV19 and TRBJ1-6; D unclear. Germline CDR1 is LNHDA and CDR2 is SQIVND (reference sequence). The CDR3 spans 14 residues. V shed 3 bases and J shed 5 bases, with 8 bases lying between them. CDR3 loop: CASSMSADNSPLHF. CDR3 in DNA: TGTGCCAGTAGTATGTCGGCCGATAATTCACCCCTCCACTTT.

The V and J genes are TRBV5-1 and TRBJ2-1; the match to TRBD2 covers 14 bases. The V gene end was trimmed by 4 bases and the J gene end by 2 bases; junction bases not matched to a gene: 5. Germline V lookup: CDR1 SGHRS, CDR2 YFSETQ. The CDR3 has 17 residues. CDR3 in amino acids: CASSPGLAGGPYNEQFF. The CDR3 coding sequence is TGCGCCAGCAGCCCCGGACTAGCGGGAGGCCCCTACAATGAGCAGTTCTTC. Using reference TRBV5-1 and TRBJ2-1 for the parts outside the CDR3, the full variable domain is KAGVTQTPRYLIKTRGQQVTLSCSPISGHRSVSWYQQTPGQGLQFLFEYFSETQRNKGNFPGRFSGRQFSNSRSEMNVSTLELGDSALYLCASSPGLAGGPYNEQFFGPGTRLTVL.

The genes are TRBV29-1 and TRBJ1-2, with TRBD1 matching 9 bases. The length of the CDR3 is 15 residues. Germline CDR1 reads SQVTM; CDR2 reads ANQGSEA. J was trimmed by 4 bases and V by 3 bases; bases with no gene match: 9. The CDR3 DNA follows: TGCAGCGTTGAGCGCGGAGACAGGGGGGTCTATGGCTACACCTTC. Residues: CSVERGDRGVYGYTF.